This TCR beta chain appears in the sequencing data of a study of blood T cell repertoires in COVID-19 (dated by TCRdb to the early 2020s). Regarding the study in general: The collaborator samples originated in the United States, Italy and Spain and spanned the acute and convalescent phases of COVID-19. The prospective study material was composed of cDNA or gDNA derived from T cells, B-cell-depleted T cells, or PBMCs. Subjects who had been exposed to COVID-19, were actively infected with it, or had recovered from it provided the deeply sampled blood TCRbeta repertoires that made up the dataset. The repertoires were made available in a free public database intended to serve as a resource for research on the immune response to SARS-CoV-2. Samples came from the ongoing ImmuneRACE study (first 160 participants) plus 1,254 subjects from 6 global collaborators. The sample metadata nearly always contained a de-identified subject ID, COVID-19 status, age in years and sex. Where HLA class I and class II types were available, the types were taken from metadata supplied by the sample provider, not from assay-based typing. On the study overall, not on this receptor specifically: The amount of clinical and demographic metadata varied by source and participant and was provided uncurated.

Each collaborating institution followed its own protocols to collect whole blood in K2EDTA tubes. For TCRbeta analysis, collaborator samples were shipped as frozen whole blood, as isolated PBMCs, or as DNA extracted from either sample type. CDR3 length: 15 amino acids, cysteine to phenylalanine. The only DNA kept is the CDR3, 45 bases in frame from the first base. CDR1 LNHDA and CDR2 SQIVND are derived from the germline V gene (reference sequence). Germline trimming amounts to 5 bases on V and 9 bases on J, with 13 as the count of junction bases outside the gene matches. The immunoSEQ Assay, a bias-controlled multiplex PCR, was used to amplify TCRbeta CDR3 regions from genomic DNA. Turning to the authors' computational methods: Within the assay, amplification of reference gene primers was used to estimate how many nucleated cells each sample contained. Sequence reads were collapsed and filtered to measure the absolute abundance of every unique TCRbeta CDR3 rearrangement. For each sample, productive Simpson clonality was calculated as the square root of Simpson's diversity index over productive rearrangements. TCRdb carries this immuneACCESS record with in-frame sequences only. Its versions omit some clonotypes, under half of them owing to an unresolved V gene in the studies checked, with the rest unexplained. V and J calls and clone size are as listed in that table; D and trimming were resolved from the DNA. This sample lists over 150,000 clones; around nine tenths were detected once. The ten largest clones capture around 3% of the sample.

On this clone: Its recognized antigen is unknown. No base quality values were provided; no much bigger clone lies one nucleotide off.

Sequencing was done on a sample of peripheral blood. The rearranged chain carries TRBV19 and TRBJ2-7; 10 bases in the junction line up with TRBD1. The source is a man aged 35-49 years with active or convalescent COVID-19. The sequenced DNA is TGTGCCAGTAGTCCCCGGGACAGGGGCCCCCTAGGGCAGTACTTC. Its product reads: CASSPRDRGPLGQYF. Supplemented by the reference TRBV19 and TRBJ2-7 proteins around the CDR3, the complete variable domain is DGGITQSPKYLFRKEGQNVTLSCEQNLNHDAMYWYRQDPGQGLRLIYYSQIVNDFQKGDIAEGYSVSREKKESFPLTVTSAQKNPTAFYLCASSPRDRGPLGQYFGPGTRLTVT.